This T cell receptor beta chain emerged from a study of PD-1 blockade in classical Hodgkin lymphoma (TCRdb year 2020). Regarding the study in general: Nivolumab dosing was 3 mg/kg intravenously every 2 weeks, continuing until either disease progression or unacceptable toxicity. A peripheral blood immune signature of response to PD-1 blockade in classical Hodgkin lymphoma was defined using TCR beta sequencing and CyTOF. Beyond this particular receptor, the publication reports: Only a single clinical trial cohort was studied, and what caused the repertoire differences, possibly disease activity or prior therapy, remained undefined. Trial patients achieving complete response had baseline diversity similar to newly diagnosed patients, whereas partial responders and progressors had significantly lower diversity. Lower diversity was seen in patients whose nivolumab began less than 1 year after ASCT, and these patients were left out of later analyses so that immune reconstitution would not confound the results. A significant rise by C4D1 was seen in CD4+ but not CD8+ TCR diversity (p=0.0027 vs p=0.16), with the rise being most apparent in complete responders (p=0.02). Newly diagnosed patients were reported to have lower baseline TCR diversity than healthy donors, and relapsed/refractory patients were reported to have lower baseline TCR diversity still.

In the germline V gene, CDR1 corresponds to MNHNS and CDR2 to SASEGT. V is reduced by 6 bases and J by 0 bases, leaving a spacing of 11 bases between them. The CDR3 runs 14 amino acids, cysteine and phenylalanine included. The retained sequence is limited to the CDR3, 42 bases, with the frame set at the first base. Read against the paper, the sample's time point label means: cycle 1 day 1 (C1D1), immediately before nivolumab initiation. All trial patients had relapsed after autologous stem cell transplantation, with cohorts A, B and C differing in prior brentuximab vedotin exposure. A total of over 50 patients with relapsed/refractory classical Hodgkin lymphoma made up the trial cohort, and each patient's best overall response was complete response, partial response or progressive disease. Single-agent nivolumab was administered to trial patients in the multi-cohort phase II CheckMate 205 trial. An independent review committee assessed best overall response using the 2007 International Working Group response criteria. Trial PBMCs were obtained immediately prior to nivolumab initiation (C1D1) and on therapy at cycle 2 day 1 and cycle 4 day 1. Peripheral blood was collected in 8 mL Vacutainer Cell Preparation Tubes, from which PBMCs were isolated by centrifugation and then cryopreserved.

The Qiagen DNeasy kit was used to extract genomic DNA both from unsorted PBMCs and from the negatively selected CD4+ and CD8+ fractions. Using primers that anneal to V and J segments, immunoSEQ multiplex PCR amplified the TCR beta CDR3 regions. A synthetic immune receptor repertoire was used to minimize amplification bias, and any remaining bias was removed computationally after sequencing. As for the authors' bioinformatics: Repertoire diversity was quantified as the Shannon entropy index using custom Python scripts. Unsorted, CD4+ and CD8+ repertoires were examined separately, except in combined analyses, for which CD4+ and CD8+ sequences were merged in silico. Clonal expansion was defined as a frequency increase of at least 2-fold after treatment compared with C1D1, and clones undetected at baseline were assigned a pseudocount of 0.5. Singleton clones were defined as clones with 0 or 1 copy at C1D1, and non-singleton clones were defined as clones with 2 or more copies. Clones expanded in unsorted samples were annotated as CD4+, CD8+ or unknown by matching protein sequences in sorted samples from the same patient. Wilcoxon tests on paired samples were used to test diversity changes from C1D1 to C4D1. What TCRdb holds here is the immuneACCESS table cut down to in-frame rearrangements. Part of the clones is not present; checked against another copy, under half of the missing clones reflect an unresolved V gene, and the others are unexplained. Clone size and the V and J calls come from that table; the DNA yielded D and trimming. The sample includes roughly 97,000 clones, with approximately 83% observed a single time. Of the sample, 9.5% to 15% is held by the ten largest clones.

This clone appeared a single time. Its specific antigen is unknown. No quality values exist for individual bases; no much larger clone is one base distant. The source is a human donor with classical Hodgkin lymphoma. The chain is assembled from TRBV6-1 and TRBJ1-1; D gene: possibly TRBD1, on 6 matching bases. The sequenced sample was peripheral blood mononuclear cells (PBMCs), obtained at baseline. The CDR3 amino acid sequence is: CASSWTAMNTEAFF. The DNA sequence reads TGTGCCAGCAGCTGGACAGCTATGAACACTGAAGCTTTCTTT.